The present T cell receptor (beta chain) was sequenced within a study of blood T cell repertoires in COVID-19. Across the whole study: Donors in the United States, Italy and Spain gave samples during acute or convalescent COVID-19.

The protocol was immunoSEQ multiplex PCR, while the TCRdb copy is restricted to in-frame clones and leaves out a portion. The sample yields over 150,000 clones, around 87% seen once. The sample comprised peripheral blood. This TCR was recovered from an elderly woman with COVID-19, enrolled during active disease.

The CDR3 sequence: CASSSILRQGHRNTEAFF. The DNA for the CDR3 is TGTGCCAGCAGCTCGATCCTTAGACAAGGACACAGGAACACTGAAGCTTTCTTT. V is TRBV7-9 and J is TRBJ1-1; tentatively, D is TRBD1 (5 bases). V was cut by 4 bases and J by 1 base, with 22 bases left in between. The germline V gene has CDR1 SEHNR and CDR2 FQNEAQ (reference sequence). The CDR3 has 18 amino acids. Together with reference TRBV7-9 and TRBJ1-1, the CDR3 gives the full variable domain: DTGVSQNPRHKITKRGQNVTFRCDPISEHNRLYWYRQTLGQGPEFLTYFQNEAQLEKSRLLSDRFSAERPKGSFSTLEIQRTEQGDSAMYLCASSSILRQGHRNTEAFFGQGTRLTVV.